This is a list of T cell receptor beta chains from one sample in a study of blood T cells in healthy people across ages. TCRdb reanalysed the 5' RACE reads using MiXCR and keeps one entry per CDR3 protein. The profile shows over 750,000 distinct CDR3 sequences, roughly 25% of them singletons. These same data were also listed under a study on T cells of mothers and their children.

The sample consisted of blood. Every receptor here comes from a boy between 5 and 17 years old in good health. Both conserved end residues are part of each CDR3. The D gene is left open where the match is weak. Clone size is not always given. Where it is, it says once, few, many or a class for expanded clones.

TRBJ2-7 | - | - | TRBV7-3 | CASSLIAGSHEQYF | TGTGCCAGCAGCTTAATCGCAGGGTCCCACGAGCAGTACTTC
TRBJ2-7 | - | - | TRBV5-5 | CASSLVIGVYEQYF | TGTGCCAGCAGCTTGGTGATTGGGGTTTACGAGCAGTACTTC
TRBJ2-7 | TRBD2 | - | TRBV5-4 | CATGLAGIYEQYF | TGTGCCACCGGACTAGCGGGTATATACGAGCAGTACTTC
TRBJ1-1 | - | - | TRBV20-1 | CSARDFRKNTEAFF | TGCAGTGCTAGAGATTTCCGGAAGAACACTGAAGCTTTCTTT
TRBJ2-4 | - | - | TRBV11-2 | CASSLVRNIQYF | TGTGCCAGCAGCTTAGTAAGAAACATTCAGTACTTC
TRBJ2-7 | - | few | TRBV4-1 | CASSQAQVEPYEQYF | TGCGCCAGCAGCCAAGCCCAGGTGGAACCCTACGAGCAGTACTTC
TRBJ1-3 | - | few | TRBV5-5 | CASSFDGTSGNTIYF | TGTGCCAGCAGCTTTGACGGGACGTCCGGAAACACCATATATTTT
TRBJ1-4 | - | many | TRBV6-5 | CATQEGGKLFF | TGTGCCACGCAAGAGGGGGGAAAACTGTTTTTT
TRBJ2-2 | TRBD2 | - | TRBV5-1 | CASSIRTSGGQNTGELFF | TGCGCCAGCAGCATTCGGACTAGCGGGGGGCAAAACACCGGGGAGCTGTTTTTT
TRBJ1-2 | TRBD1 | - | TRBV27 | CAVLPSGTGGGGYTF | TGTGCCGTTCTCCCCTCTGGGACAGGGGGCGGTGGCTACACCTTC
TRBJ2-5 | TRBD2 | few | TRBV5-1 | CASSRAGVPQETQYF | TGCGCCAGCAGCCGGGCGGGGGTCCCCCAAGAGACCCAGTACTTC
TRBJ2-1 | - | once | TRBV10-3 | CAASPGNEQFF | TGTGCCGCCAGCCCCGGAAATGAGCAGTTCTTC
TRBJ1-6 | - | few | TRBV27 | CASSLMALDSPLHF | TGTGCCAGCAGTTTGATGGCCCTCGATTCACCCCTCCACTTT
TRBJ2-1 | - | few | TRBV2 | CASSDLNNEQFF | TGTGCCAGCAGTGACCTAAACAATGAGCAGTTCTTC
TRBJ2-2 | TRBD2 | few | TRBV20-1 | CSARDLLAENTGELFF | TGCAGTGCTAGAGACCTACTAGCGGAAAACACCGGGGAGCTGTTTTTT
TRBJ1-4 | - | - | TRBV2 | CASTADGEKLFF | TGTGCCAGCACCGCCGACGGGGAAAAACTGTTTTTT
TRBJ2-2 | TRBD1 | - | TRBV5-1 | CASSFGQANTGELFF | TGCGCCAGCAGCTTTGGACAGGCGAACACCGGGGAGCTGTTTTTT
TRBJ2-7 | - | once | TRBV7-9 | CASSLVSVRTYEQYF | TGTGCCAGCAGCTTAGTCTCAGTAAGGACCTACGAGCAGTACTTC
TRBJ2-7 | TRBD2 | few | TRBV3-1 | CASRGGRAREQYF | TGTGCCAGCAGAGGCGGGAGGGCTCGGGAGCAGTACTTC
TRBJ2-7 | - | - | TRBV3-1 | CASSQFPGPIYEQYF | TGTGCCAGCAGCCAATTCCCGGGTCCGATTTACGAGCAGTACTTC
TRBJ2-4 | - | - | TRBV3-1 | CASSQDSALAKNIQYF | TGTGCCAGCAGCCAAGACTCAGCGCTGGCCAAAAACATTCAGTACTTC
TRBJ2-2 | - | - | TRBV12-5 | CASGLVLGAGELFF | TGTGCTAGTGGTTTGGTACTGGGGGCCGGGGAGCTGTTTTTT